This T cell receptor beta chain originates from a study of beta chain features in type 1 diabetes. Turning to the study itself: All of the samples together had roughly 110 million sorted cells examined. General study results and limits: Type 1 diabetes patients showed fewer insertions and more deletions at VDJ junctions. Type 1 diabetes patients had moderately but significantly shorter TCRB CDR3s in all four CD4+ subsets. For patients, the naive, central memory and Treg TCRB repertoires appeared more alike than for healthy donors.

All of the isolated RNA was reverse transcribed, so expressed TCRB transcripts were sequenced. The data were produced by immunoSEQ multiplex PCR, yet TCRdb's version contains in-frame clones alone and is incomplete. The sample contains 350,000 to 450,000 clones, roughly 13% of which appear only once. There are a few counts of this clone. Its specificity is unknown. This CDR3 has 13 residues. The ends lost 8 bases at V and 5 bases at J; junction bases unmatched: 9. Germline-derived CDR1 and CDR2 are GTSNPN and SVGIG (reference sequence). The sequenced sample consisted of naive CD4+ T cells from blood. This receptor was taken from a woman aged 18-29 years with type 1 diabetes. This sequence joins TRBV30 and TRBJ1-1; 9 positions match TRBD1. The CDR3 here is CAGGQGLQTEAFF. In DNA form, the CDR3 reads TGTGCCGGGGGACAGGGATTGCAGACTGAAGCTTTCTTT. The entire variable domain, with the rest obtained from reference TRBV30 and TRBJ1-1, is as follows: SQTIHQWPATLVQPVGSPLSLECTVEGTSNPNLYWYRQAAGRGLQLLFYSVGIGQISSEVPQNLSASRPQDRQFILSSKKLLLSDSGFYLCAGGQGLQTEAFFGQGTRLTVV.